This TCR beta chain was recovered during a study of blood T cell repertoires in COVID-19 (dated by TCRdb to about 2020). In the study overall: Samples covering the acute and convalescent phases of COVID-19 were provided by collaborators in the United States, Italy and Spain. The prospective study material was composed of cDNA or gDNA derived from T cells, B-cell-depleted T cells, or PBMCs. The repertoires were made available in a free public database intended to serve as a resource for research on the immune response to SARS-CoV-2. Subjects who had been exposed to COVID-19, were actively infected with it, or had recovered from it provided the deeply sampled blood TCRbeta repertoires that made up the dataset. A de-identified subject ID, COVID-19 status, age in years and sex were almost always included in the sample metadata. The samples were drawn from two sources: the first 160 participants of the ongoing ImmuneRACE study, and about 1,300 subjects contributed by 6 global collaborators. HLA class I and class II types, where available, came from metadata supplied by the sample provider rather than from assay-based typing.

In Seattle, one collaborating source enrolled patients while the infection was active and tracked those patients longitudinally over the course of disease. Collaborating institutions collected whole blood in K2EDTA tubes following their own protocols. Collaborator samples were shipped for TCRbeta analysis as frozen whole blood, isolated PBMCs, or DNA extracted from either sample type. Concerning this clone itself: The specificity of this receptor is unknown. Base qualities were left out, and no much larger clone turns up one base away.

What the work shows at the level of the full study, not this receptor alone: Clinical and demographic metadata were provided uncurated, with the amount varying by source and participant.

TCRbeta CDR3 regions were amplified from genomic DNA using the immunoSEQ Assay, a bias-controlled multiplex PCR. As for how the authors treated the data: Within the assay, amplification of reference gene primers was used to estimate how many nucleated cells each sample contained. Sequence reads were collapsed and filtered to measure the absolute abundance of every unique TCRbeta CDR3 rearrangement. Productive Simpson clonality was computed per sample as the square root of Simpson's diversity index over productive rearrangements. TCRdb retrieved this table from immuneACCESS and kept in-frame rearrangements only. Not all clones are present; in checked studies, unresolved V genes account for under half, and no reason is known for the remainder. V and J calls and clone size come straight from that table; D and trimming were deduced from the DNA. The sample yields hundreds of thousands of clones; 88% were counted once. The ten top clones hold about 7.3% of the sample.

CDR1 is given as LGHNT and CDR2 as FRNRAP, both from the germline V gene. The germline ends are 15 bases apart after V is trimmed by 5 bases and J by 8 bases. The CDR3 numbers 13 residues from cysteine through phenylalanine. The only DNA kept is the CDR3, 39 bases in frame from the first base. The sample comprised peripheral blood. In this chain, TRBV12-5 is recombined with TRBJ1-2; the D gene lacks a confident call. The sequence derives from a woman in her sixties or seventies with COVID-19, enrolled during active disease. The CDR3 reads CASGHTVGGGYTF. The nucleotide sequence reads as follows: TGTGCTAGTGGTCATACAGTCGGAGGGGGCTACACCTTC.